The 26 T cell receptor beta chains listed next were all sequenced from one sample in a study of blood T cell repertoires in COVID-19. TCRdb keeps only in-frame clones here, not all; method: immunoSEQ multiplex PCR. Of approximately 300,000 clones in the sample, 90% were seen once. The sample taken for sequencing was peripheral blood. These receptors all stem from a woman aged 40 to 55 with COVID-19, enrolled during active disease.

The chain couples TRBV7-2 to TRBJ2-3; 9 nucleotides match TRBD2. V lost 1 base and J lost 2; bases outside the gene matches: 10. Germline values: CDR1 SGHTA, CDR2 FQGNSA. This CDR3 is 18 amino acids long. CDR3 protein: CASSLVLWAGGATDTQYF. In DNA, the CDR3 is TGTGCCAGCAGCTTAGTTTTATGGGCGGGGGGGGCCACAGATACGCAGTATTTT.

The chain combines TRBV6-5 with TRBJ1-3; D might be TRBD1 (6 bases). Trimming cost V 1 base and J 1 base, with 8 bases left between them. The CDR3 sequence is 15 residues long. CDR1 and CDR2 (germline): MNHEY, SVGAGI. CDR3 coding DNA: TGTGCCAGCAGTTACTTCACAGGGTCTGGAAACACCATATATTTT. Its protein product is CASSYFTGSGNTIYF.

The rearrangement uses TRBV15 and TRBJ1-2, with 10 bases identical to TRBD1. Trimming took 3 bases from V and 4 from J; bases not matched to a gene: 14. Per the germline V gene, CDR1 is LNHNV and CDR2 is YYDKDF (reference sequence). This CDR3 is 18 amino acids long. The CDR3 here is CATSSNDGRDRGSYGYTF. CDR3 in DNA: TGTGCCACCAGCAGCAACGACGGAAGGGACAGGGGTTCCTATGGCTACACCTTC.

The rearrangement joins TRBV18 to TRBJ2-2; D unclear. The CDR3 spans 15 residues. Trimming took off 3 bases at V and 0 bases at J, with 8 bases between the two ends. Germline V gene sequence: CDR1 KGHSH, CDR2 LQKENI. The CDR3 coding sequence is TGTGCCAGCTCACCGATAGTCTCGAACACCGGGGAGCTGTTTTTT. Translation: CASSPIVSNTGELFF.

The chain uses TRBV27 and TRBJ1-5; 8 nucleotides align to TRBD1. J lost 5 bases, V lost 6 bases, and 18 bases had no gene match. Germline CDR1 reads MNHEY; CDR2 reads SMNVEV (reference sequence). The CDR3 extends over 18 amino acids. The CDR3 loop is CASSRLGDRRLTDQPQHF. CDR3 DNA: TGTGCCAGCAGCCGACTGGGGGACAGGAGGCTTACGGATCAGCCCCAGCATTTT.

This chain joins TRBV29-1 and TRBJ2-3; 12 bases line up with TRBD2. The CDR3 runs to 20 residues. V trimming: 7 bases; J trimming: 2 bases; junction bases outside the gene matches: 22. The V gene's germline CDR1 is SQVTM and CDR2 ANQGSEA. This CDR3 reads CSAPRRGTSGPTHITDTQYF. The CDR3 nucleotides read TGCAGCGCCCCCCGAAGGGGGACTAGCGGGCCCACCCACATCACAGATACGCAGTATTTT.

This chain uses TRBV30 with TRBJ2-4; a weak D match, TRBD1 (6 bases). Germline V gives CDR1 GTSNPN, CDR2 SVGIG (reference sequence). Trimming stripped 5 bases from V and 1 base from J, with 6 bases between. The CDR3 is 12 residues long. The CDR3 here is CAWDRAKNIQYF. The CDR3, as DNA: TGTGCCTGGGACAGGGCCAAAAACATTCAGTACTTC.

This clone showed up just once. This chain links TRBV18 with TRBJ1-2; D not certain. Per the germline V gene, CDR1 is KGHSH and CDR2 is LQKENI. The length of the CDR3 is 14 residues. V was pared by 3 bases and J by 4 bases, with 12 bases between. The CDR3 loop is CASSPPMRSYGYTF. The CDR3 nucleotides read TGTGCCAGCTCACCCCCCATGAGGAGCTATGGCTACACCTTC.

The gene calls are TRBV18 and TRBJ2-1, with a weak D call TRBD2 (5 bases). V dropped 5 bases and J dropped 3 bases, with 14 bases sitting between them. The CDR3 has 15 amino acids. CDR1 KGHSH and CDR2 LQKENI come from the germline V gene. The CDR3 spells CASSRAGEFYNEQFF. The CDR3 DNA is TGTGCCAGCTCAAGGGCCGGGGAGTTCTACAATGAGCAGTTCTTC.

This clone was detected once. The rearrangement links TRBV7-9 to TRBJ2-5, with 10 positions matching TRBD2. J was trimmed by 5 bases and V by 5 bases; bases with no gene match: 8. The CDR3 runs to 15 residues. Germline V CDR1 and CDR2: SEHNR, FQNEAQ (reference sequence). This CDR3 reads CASSPYGTSDETQYF. DNA of the CDR3: TGTGCCAGCAGCCCCTACGGGACTAGCGACGAGACCCAGTACTTC.

This clone was detected only once. The chain couples TRBV28 to TRBJ2-3, with 9 bases identical to TRBD1. Germline loops: CDR1 MDHEN, CDR2 SYDVKM. The CDR3 runs 17 residues. Losses at the gene ends were 4 bases for V and 1 base for J; bases not matched to a gene: 9. CDR3 nucleotide sequence: TGTGCCAGCAGTTCACCAAGGACAGGGGAGGGCACAGATACGCAGTATTTT. Translating it yields CASSSPRTGEGTDTQYF.

The chain is built from TRBV5-1 and TRBJ2-1; weak D call: TRBD2 (5 bases). V was clipped by 4 bases and J by 8 bases, with 16 bases between them. CDR1 SGHRS and CDR2 YFSETQ come from the germline V gene. This CDR3 spans 14 amino acids. CDR3 sequence reads: CASSLSSQRHEQFF. As DNA, the CDR3 is TGCGCCAGCAGCCTTTCTAGTCAGCGGCATGAGCAGTTCTTC.

The rearrangement uses TRBV19 and TRBJ1-2; D remains unclear. V dropped 1 base and J dropped 5 bases, with 11 bases sitting between them. This CDR3 is 14 amino acids long. CDR1 is LNHDA and CDR2 is SQIVND in the germline V gene (reference sequence). The CDR3 DNA sequence: TGTGCCAGTAGTATAGGTCAGAACAATTATGGCTACACCTTC. Its translation is CASSIGQNNYGYTF.

DNA for the CDR3: TGTGCAAGTCGCTTAGGTGTCGCGGGGGCGCTGGTGAACACTGAAGCTTTCTTT. The encoded protein is CASRLGVAGALVNTEAFF. This chain connects TRBV12-2 to TRBJ1-1. TRBV12-2 is marked as a pseudogene. The CDR3 totals 18 residues.

The chain recombines TRBV19 with TRBJ1-5; tentatively, D is TRBD1 (5 bases). V lost 2 bases to trimming and J lost 6 bases, with 14 bases between them. The germline CDR1 and CDR2 sequences are LNHDA and SQIVND (reference sequence). This CDR3 is 15 amino acids long. The CDR3 spells CASSIRQGLSQPQHF. The CDR3 DNA is TGTGCCAGTAGTATACGGCAGGGTCTGAGTCAGCCCCAGCATTTT.

The genes are TRBV5-1 and TRBJ1-3; D not resolved. Trimming shortened V by 4 bases and J by 0 bases, and 8 bases separated the two germline ends. This CDR3 contains 14 residues. Germline CDR1 SGHRS, CDR2 YFSETQ. Written as DNA, the CDR3 is TGCGCCAGCAGCCCTCAGGTCTCTGGAAACACCATATATTTT. The encoded protein is CASSPQVSGNTIYF. Full variable domain (remainder filled in from reference TRBV5-1 and TRBJ1-3): KAGVTQTPRYLIKTRGQQVTLSCSPISGHRSVSWYQQTPGQGLQFLFEYFSETQRNKGNFPGRFSGRQFSNSRSEMNVSTLELGDSALYLCASSPQVSGNTIYFGEGSWLTVV.

This clone was counted once. This rearrangement joins TRBV27 to TRBJ1-1; 10 bases fit TRBD1. The CDR3 runs to 17 residues. Unmatched junction bases numbered 16, after V lost 5 bases and J lost 7 bases. Germline CDR1 reads MNHEY; CDR2 reads SMNVEV (reference sequence). The DNA of the CDR3 is TGTGCCAGCAGTCTTAACCGGGACAGGGGAGGGGTCGGTGAAGCTTTCTTT. Translated, it gives CASSLNRDRGGVGEAFF.

This clone was counted between two and nine times. V gene TRBV6-2 or TRBV6-3 combines with J gene TRBJ1-1; 7 nucleotides align to TRBD1. The CDR3 has 15 amino acids. Trimming at V came to 0 bases and at J to 5 bases, leaving 6 bases not matched to a gene. The V gene's germline CDR1 is MNHEY and CDR2 SVGEGT. CDR3 in DNA: TGTGCCAGCAGTTACTCGATGGGCAGGGGGACTGAAGCTTTCTTT. It codes for CASSYSMGRGTEAFF.

This clone came up once. This rearrangement joins TRBV9 to TRBJ1-1; 7 positions agree with TRBD1. J gave up 5 bases and V 3 bases, and 7 bases lay outside the gene matches. The germline V gene has CDR1 SGDLS and CDR2 YYNGEE. The CDR3 spans 14 residues. In DNA, the CDR3 is TGTGCCAGCAGCGGAGGGACAGTCGGTACTGAAGCTTTCTTT. It codes for CASSGGTVGTEAFF.

As regards this clone: Other DNA sequences of this sample code for an identical CDR3. The chain combines TRBV18 with TRBJ2-5, with D unclear. CDR3 length: 12 residues. V lost 3 bases and J lost 3, with 5 bases in between. Germline V gives CDR1 KGHSH, CDR2 LQKENI. CDR3 residues: CASSPFEETQYF. In nucleotides, the CDR3 is TGTGCCAGCTCACCTTTCGAAGAGACCCAGTACTTC.

The chain uses TRBV5-1 and TRBJ2-1; 7 nucleotides align to TRBD2. This CDR3 comprises 15 residues. CDR1 is SGHRS and CDR2 is YFSETQ in the germline V gene. Unmatched junction bases numbered 8, after V lost 1 base and J lost 7 bases. The CDR3 coding sequence is TGCGCCAGCAGCTTGACGTGGCTAGCGGTGAATGAGCAGTTCTTC. This sequence encodes CASSLTWLAVNEQFF. Supplemented by reference TRBV5-1 and TRBJ2-1, the full variable domain reads KAGVTQTPRYLIKTRGQQVTLSCSPISGHRSVSWYQQTPGQGLQFLFEYFSETQRNKGNFPGRFSGRQFSNSRSEMNVSTLELGDSALYLCASSLTWLAVNEQFFGPGTRLTVL.

The chain uses TRBV30 and TRBJ2-5, with 10 nucleotides matching TRBD1. CDR1 and CDR2 from the germline V gene are GTSNPN and SVGIG (reference sequence). V was pared by 2 bases and J by 5 bases, with 8 bases of the junction left unmatched. The CDR3 has 15 residues. The CDR3 region has the DNA TGTGCCTGGAGTCCGGGACAGGGGTCTCATGAGACCCAGTACTTC. As protein: CAWSPGQGSHETQYF.

This clone has a handful of counts. The chain recombines TRBV4-1 with TRBJ2-2; D not resolved. V was shortened by 0 bases and J by 5 bases, with 4 bases between the two germline ends. Germline V gives CDR1 MGHRA, CDR2 YSYEKL. The CDR3 length is 13 residues. CDR3 region: CASSQDLTGELFF. Written as DNA, the CDR3 is TGCGCCAGCAGCCAAGATCTTACCGGGGAGCTGTTTTTT.

V gene TRBV14 combines with J gene TRBJ1-2, with D possibly TRBD1 on 5 matching bases. The CDR3 extends over 15 amino acids. V lost 2 bases and J lost 5, with 15 bases in between. Per the germline V gene, CDR1 is SGHDN and CDR2 is FVKESK. CDR3 nucleotides: TGTGCCAGCAGCCAATTTACCTGGGGCCGGTATGGCTACACCTTC. Its protein product is CASSQFTWGRYGYTF.

The CDR3 sequence: CASSPGQSNYGYTF. In nucleotides, the CDR3 is TGTGCCAGCAGCCCGGGACAGTCTAACTATGGCTACACCTTC. This chain joins TRBV9 and TRBJ1-2; TRBD1 agrees at 7 bases. Germline-derived CDR1 and CDR2 are SGDLS and YYNGEE. V lost 4 bases and J lost 0; bases outside the gene matches: 3. This CDR3 region has 14 residues. Combining the CDR3 with reference TRBV9 and TRBJ1-2 gives the whole variable domain DSGVTQTPKHLITATGQRVTLRCSPRSGDLSVYWYQQSLDQGLQFLIQYYNGEERAKGNILERFSAQQFPDLHSELNLSSLELGDSALYFCASSPGQSNYGYTFGSGTRLTVV.

The V and J genes are TRBV27 and TRBJ2-7, with 12 positions matching TRBD2. In germline, CDR1 is MNHEY, CDR2 SMNVEV (reference sequence). The CDR3 loop spans 16 amino acids. With V trimmed by 3 bases and J by 4 bases, 7 bases remained unmatched. DNA of the CDR3: TGTGCCAGCAGTTTCTGGCTAGCGGGAGGGTCATACGAGCAGTACTTC. Amino acids: CASSFWLAGGSYEQYF.